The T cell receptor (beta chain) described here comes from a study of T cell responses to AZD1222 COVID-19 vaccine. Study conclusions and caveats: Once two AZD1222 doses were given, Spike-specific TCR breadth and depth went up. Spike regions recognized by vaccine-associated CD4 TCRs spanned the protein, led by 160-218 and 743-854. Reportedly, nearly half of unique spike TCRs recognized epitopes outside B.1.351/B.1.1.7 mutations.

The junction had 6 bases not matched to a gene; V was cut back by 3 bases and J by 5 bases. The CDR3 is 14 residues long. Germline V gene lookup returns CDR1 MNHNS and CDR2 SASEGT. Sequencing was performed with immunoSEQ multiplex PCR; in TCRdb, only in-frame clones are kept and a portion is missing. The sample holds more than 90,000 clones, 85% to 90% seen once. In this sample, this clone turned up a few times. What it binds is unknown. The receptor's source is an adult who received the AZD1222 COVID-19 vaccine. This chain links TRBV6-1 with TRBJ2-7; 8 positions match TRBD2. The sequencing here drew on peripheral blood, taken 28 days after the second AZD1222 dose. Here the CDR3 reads CASSETSEAHEQYF. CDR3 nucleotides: TGTGCCAGCAGTGAGACTAGCGAGGCCCACGAGCAGTACTTC.